This entry is about one T cell receptor (beta chain). Germline-derived CDR1 and CDR2 are MRHNA and SNTAGT. Germline trimming cut 3 bases from V and 4 bases from J; bases unmatched to any gene: 4. The CDR3 length is 15 residues. This sample was taken from a study of PD-1 blockade in mismatch repair-deficient tumors. The assay was immunoSEQ multiplex PCR, and TCRdb's table has in-frame clones only and misses some. The sample has around 68,000 clones, approximately 78% seen once. The chain combines TRBV6-4 with TRBJ2-1; 9 bases align to TRBD1. The sample here was peripheral blood, taken 2 weeks after starting pembrolizumab. The sequence derives from an adult with mismatch repair-deficient cancer. CDR3 region: CASSEQGAGYNEQFF. CDR3 coding DNA: TGTGCCAGCAGTGAACAGGGGGCTGGATACAATGAGCAGTTCTTC.